Listed here is a single TCR beta chain. This specimen comes from a study of blood T cell repertoires in COVID-19. Study details: Samples taken during acute and convalescent COVID-19 were collected in the United States, Italy and Spain. Nucleic acid was either cDNA or gDNA, and it came from T cells, B-cell-depleted T cells, or PBMCs.

This CDR3 contains 15 residues. Trimming removed 8 bases at V and 0 bases at J, with 14 bases between. Germline V gene data show CDR1 as SNHLY and CDR2 as FYNNEI. In the authors' workflow: The authors estimated nucleated cell counts from reference gene primer amplification. Assay: immunoSEQ multiplex PCR; the TCRdb copy retains only in-frame clones and omits some. V and J calls and clone size are copied from that table; D and trimming were computed from the DNA. This repertoire shows 100,000 to 150,000 clones, 80% to 85% found once; its top ten account for around 12%. The rearrangement joins TRBV2 to TRBJ1-5; D gene unclear. The receptor's source is a woman aged 25 to 39 who had recovered from COVID-19. The sequenced material came from peripheral blood. CDR3 in DNA: TGTGCCAGCGCGGGCCGGCGGGGTAGCAATCAGCCCCAGCATTTT. The encoded protein is CASAGRRGSNQPQHF.